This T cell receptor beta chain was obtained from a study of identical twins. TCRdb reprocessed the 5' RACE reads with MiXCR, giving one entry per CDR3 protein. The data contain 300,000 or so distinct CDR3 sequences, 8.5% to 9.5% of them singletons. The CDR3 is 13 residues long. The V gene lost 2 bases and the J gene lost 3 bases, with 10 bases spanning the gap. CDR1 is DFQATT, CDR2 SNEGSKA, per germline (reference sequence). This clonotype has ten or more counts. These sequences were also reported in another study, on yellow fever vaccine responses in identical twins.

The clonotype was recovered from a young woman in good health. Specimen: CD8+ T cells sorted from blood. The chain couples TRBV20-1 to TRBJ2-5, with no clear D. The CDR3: CSARQFQEETQYF. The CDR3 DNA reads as TGCAGTGCTAGACAGTTCCAAGAAGAGACCCAGTACTTC.